The 15 T cell receptor beta chains reported below all come from one sample, sequenced in a study of T cell repertoires in cytomegalovirus infection. MiXCR, applied by TCRdb to the reads, yields one record per CDR3 protein. The sample consists of 450,000 to 650,000 distinct CDR3 sequences, about 25% of them appearing once. Material for sequencing was PBMCs. Receptors originate from a human donor in good health (CMV status not recorded). Some clones in this sample may be carry-over from other donors' samples.

This clonotype was seen repeatedly, ten times or more. The chain links TRBV6-5 to TRBJ1-3; TRBD1 matches at 11 bases. The CDR3 is 17 residues long. Trimming at V came to 6 bases and at J to 3 bases, leaving 10 bases not matched to a gene. Germline V gene lookup returns CDR1 MNHEY and CDR2 SVGAGI. CDR3 in DNA: TGTGCCAGCAGATACCGGACAGGGGGCGCGAATGGAAACACCATATATTTT. This gives the protein CASRYRTGGANGNTIYF.

The V call is TRBV19, the J call TRBJ2-2, with D perhaps TRBD2 (6 bases). The CDR3 consists of 18 residues. Trimming shortened V by 1 base and J by 6 bases, and 21 bases separated the two germline ends. Per germline, CDR1 LNHDA and CDR2 SQIVND (reference sequence). CDR3 sequence: CASSIVPISGSFPGELFF. The CDR3 nucleotides read TGTGCCAGTAGTATAGTGCCAATATCCGGGAGCTTTCCCGGGGAGCTGTTTTTT.

This clonotype was detected only a few times. The chain has TRBV5-6 and TRBJ2-2, with D unresolved. The CDR3 is made up of 14 amino acids. V lost 1 base and J lost 6, with 10 bases in between. Germline loops: CDR1 SGHDT, CDR2 YYEEEE. The CDR3 is CASSLTLRAGELFF. As DNA, the CDR3 is TGTGCCAGCAGCTTGACACTCCGTGCCGGGGAGCTGTTTTTT. Looking up the rest from reference TRBV5-6 and TRBJ2-2 gives the full variable domain: DAGVTQSPTHLIKTRGQQVTLRCSPKSGHDTVSWYQQALGQGPQFIFQYYEEEERQRGNFPDRFSGHQFPNYSSELNVNALLLGDSALYLCASSLTLRAGELFFGEGSRLTVL.

This clonotype has only a few counts. The gene calls are TRBV19 and TRBJ2-6, with D unclear. This CDR3 contains 12 residues. The germline CDR1 and CDR2 sequences are LNHDA and SQIVND (reference sequence). The V end was cut by 4 bases, the J end by 2 bases, with 0 bases between. The CDR3 here is CASSTGANVLTF. The CDR3 coding sequence is TGTGCCAGTAGTACTGGGGCCAACGTCCTGACTTTC.

This clonotype was seen many times. The chain employs TRBV7-2 and TRBJ1-1; D is perhaps TRBD1 (6 bases). Deletions cut 1 base from V and 5 bases from J, with 11 bases between. This CDR3 has 14 amino acids. The germline CDR1 and CDR2 sequences are SGHTA and FQGNSA. The DNA of the CDR3 is TGTGCCAGCAGCTTAGAGGGGGGGCTGACTGAAGCTTTCTTT. It yields the protein CASSLEGGLTEAFF.

The chain couples TRBV20-1 to TRBJ2-7; 9 nucleotides line up with TRBD2. Germline CDR1 reads DFQATT; CDR2 reads SNEGSKA (reference sequence). CDR3 size: 17 residues. V shed 6 bases and J 2 bases; nucleotides not matched to a gene: 17. The CDR3 DNA reads as TGCAGTGCCGGAGGTATCCTAGCGGGAAGGTGGACCTACGAGCAGTACTTC. As protein: CSAGGILAGRWTYEQYF.

There are many counts of this clonotype. The rearrangement links TRBV7-2 to TRBJ2-1, with TRBD2 matching over 14 bases. CDR1 and CDR2 (germline): SGHTA, FQGNSA. V shed 6 bases, J shed 3 bases, and the junction held 10 bases outside the gene matches. The CDR3 extends over 18 amino acids. CDR3: CASRHGLAGGLLYNEQFF. The DNA for the CDR3 is TGTGCCAGCAGACACGGACTAGCGGGAGGTCTTCTCTACAATGAGCAGTTCTTC.

V usage is TRBV7-2 and J usage is TRBJ2-1; TRBD2 aligns across 11 bases. The germline V gene has CDR1 SGHTA and CDR2 FQGNSA. The CDR3 runs to 14 residues. J lost 7 bases, V lost 6 bases, and 5 bases had no gene match. The CDR3 loop is CASRPGLAVNEQFF. CDR3 DNA sequence: TGTGCCAGCAGGCCGGGACTAGCGGTGAATGAGCAGTTCTTC.

This clonotype was detected ten times or more. V and J are TRBV12-3 or TRBV12-4 and TRBJ2-1; D not certain. CDR3 size: 14 residues. V dropped 3 bases and J dropped 6 bases, with 12 bases sitting between them. This CDR3 reads CASSLPRLVNEQFF. DNA for the CDR3: TGTGCCAGCAGTTTGCCCAGACTCGTCAATGAGCAGTTCTTC.

This clonotype was counted ten times or more. The V and J genes are TRBV7-6 and TRBJ1-2; the D gene is possibly TRBD1 (5 bases). Germline CDR1 is SGHVS and CDR2 is FNYEAQ. V lost 5 bases, J lost 0 bases, and 16 bases lay in between. This CDR3 region has 16 residues. The CDR3 reads CASSPPRGTANYGYTF. CDR3 sequence (DNA): TGTGCCAGCAGCCCCCCGCGGGGGACGGCTAACTATGGCTACACCTTC.

Worth noting for this clonotype: Mismatch with germline at one junction end may stem from a read error. The rearrangement uses TRBV5-3 and TRBJ2-7; D is possibly TRBD1 (5 bases). TRBV5-3 is classed as an ORF, of uncertain function. The CDR3 is 16 amino acids. The CDR3 spells CASSSPTTVSSYEQYF. CDR3 bases: TGTGCCAGCAGCTCACCTACGACAGTTTCCTCCTACGAGCAGTACTTC.

The J gene is TRBJ2-5, the V gene TRBV11-3, with 13 positions matching TRBD2. CDR1 SGHNT and CDR2 YENEEA come from the germline V gene. The CDR3 loop spans 16 amino acids. J was trimmed by 5 bases and V by 3 bases; bases with no gene match: 6. In nucleotides, the CDR3 is TGTGCCAGCAGCTTCGGACTAGCGGGAGCTCGTGAGACCCAGTACTTC. This translates into CASSFGLAGARETQYF.

This clonotype was detected only a few times. J is TRBJ1-1 and V is TRBV7-9; D perhaps matches TRBD1 (6 bases). Germline loops: CDR1 SEHNR, CDR2 FQNEAQ (reference sequence). The CDR3 is 14 amino acids. Deletions cut 3 bases from V and 5 bases from J, with 13 bases between. CDR3 sequence reads: CASSFSGDKTEAFF. Written as DNA, the CDR3 is TGTGCCAGCAGCTTCTCAGGGGACAAGACTGAAGCTTTCTTT.

The chain's CDR3 is CASSSPGTSPGTDTQYF. CDR3 nucleotide sequence: TGTGCCAGCAGCAGCCCCGGCACTAGTCCGGGGACAGATACGCAGTATTTT. The V call is TRBV5-4, the J call TRBJ2-3; weak D call: TRBD2 (5 bases). The CDR3 is 17 amino acids. Germline V lookup: CDR1 SGHNT, CDR2 YYREEE (reference sequence). Trimming pared 4 bases from V and 3 bases from J, leaving 21 bases between.

Only a few counts were recorded for this clonotype. The chain is built from TRBV6-2 or TRBV6-3 and TRBJ1-5; tentatively, D is TRBD1 (6 bases). The V end was cut by 0 bases, the J end by 3 bases, with 9 bases between. Per the germline V gene, CDR1 is MNHEY and CDR2 is SVGEGT. The CDR3 extends over 15 amino acids. Written as DNA, the CDR3 is TGTGCCAGCAGTTACTCTGGACAGAACAATCAGCCCCAGCATTTT. This encodes CASSYSGQNNQPQHF.